A selection of T cell receptor beta chains follows, all from one sample in a study of CD8+ T cells in alopecia areata. Repertoires were generated with immunoSEQ multiplex PCR, while TCRdb's copy carries only in-frame clones and drops some. The profile shows more than 200,000 clones, less than 45% of them singletons. This specimen was CD4+ T cells sorted from blood, taken around week 37, from a patient treated with tofacitinib. These TCRs come from a human donor with alopecia areata. Both conserved end residues are part of each CDR3. The D gene is left open where the match is weak. Expanded clones get a size class; other rows say once, few or many, or leave the size out.

J gene: TRBJ2-5
clone size: -
D gene: TRBD1
V gene: TRBV19
CDR3 protein: CASNDLRGRETQYF
CDR3 DNA: TGTGCCAGTAACGACCTCAGGGGGCGAGAGACCCAGTACTTC

J gene: TRBJ2-3
clone size: -
D gene: -
V gene: TRBV29-1
CDR3 protein: CSVEGARGTQYF
CDR3 DNA: TGCAGCGTTGAAGGGGCACGCGGTACGCAGTATTTT

J gene: TRBJ2-7
clone size: -
D gene: TRBD1
V gene: TRBV15
CDR3 protein: CATSRAGTAPYEQYF
CDR3 DNA: TGTGCCACCAGCAGAGCCGGGACAGCCCCCTACGAGCAGTACTTC

J gene: TRBJ1-2
clone size: few
D gene: -
V gene: TRBV10-3
CDR3 protein: CAIRNRDRSGYTF
CDR3 DNA: TGTGCCATCAGAAACCGGGACCGCAGCGGCTACACCTTC

J gene: TRBJ2-6
clone size: few
D gene: -
V gene: TRBV5-1
CDR3 protein: CASSLTDSGANVLTF
CDR3 DNA: TGCGCCAGCAGCTTGACAGACTCTGGGGCCAACGTCCTGACTTTC

J gene: TRBJ2-1
clone size: -
D gene: -
V gene: TRBV4-1
CDR3 protein: CASSRADNEQFF
CDR3 DNA: TGCGCCAGCAGCAGGGCGGACAATGAGCAGTTCTTC

J gene: TRBJ2-2
clone size: few
D gene: -
V gene: TRBV5-4
CDR3 protein: CASSLEDRITGELFF
CDR3 DNA: TGTGCCAGCAGCTTGGAGGACCGCATCACCGGGGAGCTGTTTTTT

J gene: TRBJ2-2
clone size: -
D gene: TRBD2
V gene: TRBV30
CDR3 protein: CAWILAGVSSTGELFF
CDR3 DNA: TGTGCCTGGATACTAGCGGGAGTGTCGTCCACCGGGGAGCTGTTTTTT

J gene: TRBJ2-7
clone size: few
D gene: -
V gene: TRBV29-1
CDR3 protein: CSVGFGTVGGNEQYF
CDR3 DNA: TGCAGCGTTGGTTTCGGGACTGTGGGCGGCAACGAGCAGTACTTC

J gene: TRBJ2-1
clone size: -
D gene: TRBD1
V gene: TRBV15
CDR3 protein: CATSRWTGENEQFF
CDR3 DNA: TGTGCCACCAGCAGGTGGACAGGGGAGAATGAGCAGTTCTTC